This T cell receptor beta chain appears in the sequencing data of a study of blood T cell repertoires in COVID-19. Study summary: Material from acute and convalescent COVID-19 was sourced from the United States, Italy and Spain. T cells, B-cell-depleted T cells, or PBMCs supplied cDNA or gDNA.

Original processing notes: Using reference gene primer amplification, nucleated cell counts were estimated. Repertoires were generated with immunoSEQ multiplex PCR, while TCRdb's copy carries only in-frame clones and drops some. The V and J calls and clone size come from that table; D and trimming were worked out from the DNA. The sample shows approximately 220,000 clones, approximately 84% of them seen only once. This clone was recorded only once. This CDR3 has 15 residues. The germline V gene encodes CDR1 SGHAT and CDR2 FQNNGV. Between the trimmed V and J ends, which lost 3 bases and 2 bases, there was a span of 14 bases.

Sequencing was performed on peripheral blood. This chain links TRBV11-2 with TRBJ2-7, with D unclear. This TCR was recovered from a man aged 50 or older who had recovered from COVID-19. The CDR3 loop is CASSFSLAGTYEQYF. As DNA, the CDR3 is TGTGCCAGCAGCTTCTCCTTGGCAGGCACCTACGAGCAGTACTTC.